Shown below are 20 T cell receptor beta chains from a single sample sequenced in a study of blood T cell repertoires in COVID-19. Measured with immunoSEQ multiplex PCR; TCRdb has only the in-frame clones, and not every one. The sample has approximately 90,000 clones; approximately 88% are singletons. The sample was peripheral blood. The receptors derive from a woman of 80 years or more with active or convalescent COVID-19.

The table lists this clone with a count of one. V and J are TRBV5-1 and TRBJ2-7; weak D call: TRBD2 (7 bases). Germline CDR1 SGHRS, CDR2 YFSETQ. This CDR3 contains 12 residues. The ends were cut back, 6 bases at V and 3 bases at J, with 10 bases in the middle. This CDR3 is CASKGGGYEQYF. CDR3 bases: TGCGCCAGCAAAGGGGGGGGCTACGAGCAGTACTTC. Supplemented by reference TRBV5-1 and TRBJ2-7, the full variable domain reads KAGVTQTPRYLIKTRGQQVTLSCSPISGHRSVSWYQQTPGQGLQFLFEYFSETQRNKGNFPGRFSGRQFSNSRSEMNVSTLELGDSALYLCASKGGGYEQYFGPGTRLTVT.

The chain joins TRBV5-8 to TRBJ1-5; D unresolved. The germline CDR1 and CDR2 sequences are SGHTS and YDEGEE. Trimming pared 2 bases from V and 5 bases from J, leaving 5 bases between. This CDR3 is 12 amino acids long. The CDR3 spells CASSFRDQPQHF. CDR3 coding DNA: TGTGCCAGCAGCTTCCGGGATCAGCCCCAGCATTTT. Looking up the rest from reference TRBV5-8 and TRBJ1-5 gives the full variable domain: EAGVTQSPTHLIKTRGQQATLRCSPISGHTSVYWYQQALGLGLQFLLWYDEGEERNRGNFPPRFSGRQFPNYSSELNVNALELEDSALYLCASSFRDQPQHFGDGTRLSIL.

CDR3: CASSQNQGTNEKLFF. The CDR3 nucleotides are TGCGCCAGCAGCCAAAATCAGGGAACTAATGAAAAACTGTTTTTT. The V gene is TRBV4-3, the J gene TRBJ1-4; D possibly corresponds to TRBD1 (5 bases). CDR3 size: 15 residues. CDR1 LGHNA and CDR2 YSLEER come from the germline V gene. The V gene lost 2 bases and the J gene lost 1 base, with 8 bases spanning the gap.

This CDR3 is CASSPGGRSNQPQHF. CDR3 bases: TGTGCCAGCAGCCCCGGGGGACGGAGCAATCAGCCCCAGCATTTT. The rearrangement joins TRBV9 to TRBJ1-5, with D perhaps TRBD1 (5 bases). V lost 4 bases and J 1 base, leaving 12 bases between the germline ends. CDR1 is SGDLS and CDR2 is YYNGEE in the germline V gene. The CDR3 consists of 15 residues.

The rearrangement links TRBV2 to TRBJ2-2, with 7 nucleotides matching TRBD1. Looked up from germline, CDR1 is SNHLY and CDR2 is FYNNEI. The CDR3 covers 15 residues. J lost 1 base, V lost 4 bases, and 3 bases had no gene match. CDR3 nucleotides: TGTGCCAGCAGTGGGAGGACAGGGAACACCGGGGAGCTGTTTTTT. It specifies CASSGRTGNTGELFF.

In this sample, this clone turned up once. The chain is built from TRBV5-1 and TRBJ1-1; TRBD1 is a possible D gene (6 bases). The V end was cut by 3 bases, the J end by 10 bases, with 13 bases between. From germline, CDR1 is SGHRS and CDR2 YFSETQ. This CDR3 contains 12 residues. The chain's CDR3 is CASSSGDGGAFF. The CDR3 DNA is TGCGCCAGCAGCTCAGGGGATGGAGGAGCTTTCTTT.

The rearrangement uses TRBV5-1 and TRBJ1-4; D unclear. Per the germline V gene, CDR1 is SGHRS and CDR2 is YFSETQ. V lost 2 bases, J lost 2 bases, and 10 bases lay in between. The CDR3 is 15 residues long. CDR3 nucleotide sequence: TGCGCCAGCAGCTTTGCGGGTTGGACTAATGAAAAACTGTTTTTT. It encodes CASSFAGWTNEKLFF.

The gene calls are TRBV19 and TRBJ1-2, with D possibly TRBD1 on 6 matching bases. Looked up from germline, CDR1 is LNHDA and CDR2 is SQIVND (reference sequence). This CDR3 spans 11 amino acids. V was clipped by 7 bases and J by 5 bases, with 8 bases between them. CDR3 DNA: TGTGCCAGTATGAGGGGGTATGGCTACACCTTC. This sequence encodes CASMRGYGYTF.

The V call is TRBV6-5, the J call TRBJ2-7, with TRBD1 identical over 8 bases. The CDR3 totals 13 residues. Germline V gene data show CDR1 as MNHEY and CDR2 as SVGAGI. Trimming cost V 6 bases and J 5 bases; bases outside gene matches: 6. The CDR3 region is CASRTTGVDEQYF. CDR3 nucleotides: TGTGCCAGCAGGACGACAGGGGTCGACGAGCAGTACTTC.

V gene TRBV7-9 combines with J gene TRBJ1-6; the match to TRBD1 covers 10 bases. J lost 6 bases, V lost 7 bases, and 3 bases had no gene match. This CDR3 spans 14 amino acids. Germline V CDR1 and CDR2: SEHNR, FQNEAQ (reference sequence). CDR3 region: CASNWDRGNSPLHF. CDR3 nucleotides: TGTGCCAGCAATTGGGACAGGGGTAATTCACCCCTCCACTTT.

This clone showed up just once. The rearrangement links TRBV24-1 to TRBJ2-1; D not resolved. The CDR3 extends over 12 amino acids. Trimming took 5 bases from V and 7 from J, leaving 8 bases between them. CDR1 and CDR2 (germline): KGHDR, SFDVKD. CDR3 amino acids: CATSGMLNEQFF. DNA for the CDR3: TGTGCCACCAGTGGTATGTTGAATGAGCAGTTCTTC.

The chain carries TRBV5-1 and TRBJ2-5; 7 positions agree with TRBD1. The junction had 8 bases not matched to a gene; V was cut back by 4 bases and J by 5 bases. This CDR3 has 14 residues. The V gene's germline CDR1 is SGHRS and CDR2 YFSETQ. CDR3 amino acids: CASSPYRGEETQYF. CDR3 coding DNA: TGCGCCAGCAGCCCATACAGGGGAGAGGAGACCCAGTACTTC.

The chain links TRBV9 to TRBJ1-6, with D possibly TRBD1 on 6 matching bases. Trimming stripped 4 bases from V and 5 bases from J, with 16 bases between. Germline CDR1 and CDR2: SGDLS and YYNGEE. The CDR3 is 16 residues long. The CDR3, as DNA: TGTGCCAGCAGCTCCCAGGGGACCCTCGATAATTCACCCCTCCACTTT. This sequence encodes CASSSQGTLDNSPLHF.

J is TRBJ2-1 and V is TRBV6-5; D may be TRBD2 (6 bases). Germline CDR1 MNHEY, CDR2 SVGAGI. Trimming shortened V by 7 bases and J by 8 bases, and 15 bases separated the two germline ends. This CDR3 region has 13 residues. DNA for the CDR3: TGTGCCAGCACCCCAGCGGGCGGATATGAGCAGTTCTTC. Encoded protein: CASTPAGGYEQFF.

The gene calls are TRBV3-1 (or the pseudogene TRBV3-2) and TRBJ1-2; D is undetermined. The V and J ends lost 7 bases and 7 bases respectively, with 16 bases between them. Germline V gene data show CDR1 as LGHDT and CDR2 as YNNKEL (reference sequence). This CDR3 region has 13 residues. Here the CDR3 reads CASTRGFGGGYTF. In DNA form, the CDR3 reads TGTGCCAGCACTCGGGGTTTCGGCGGTGGCTACACCTTC.

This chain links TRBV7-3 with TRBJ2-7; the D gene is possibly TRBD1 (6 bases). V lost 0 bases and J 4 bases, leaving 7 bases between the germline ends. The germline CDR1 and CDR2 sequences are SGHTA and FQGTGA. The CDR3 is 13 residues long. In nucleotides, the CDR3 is TGTGCCAGCAGCTTAACGAGGGGGTACGAGCAGTACTTC. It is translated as CASSLTRGYEQYF.

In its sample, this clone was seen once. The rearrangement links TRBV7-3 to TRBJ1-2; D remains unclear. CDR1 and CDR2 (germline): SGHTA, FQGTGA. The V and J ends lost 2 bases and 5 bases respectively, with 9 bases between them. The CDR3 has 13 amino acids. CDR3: CASSLDNRYGYTF. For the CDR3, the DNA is TGTGCCAGCAGCTTAGACAACCGGTATGGCTACACCTTC.

The CDR3, as DNA: TGCAGTGCTAGTAAGAACGGGAGGAAAGAGACCCAGTACTTC. It yields the protein CSASKNGRKETQYF. V usage is TRBV20-1 and J usage is TRBJ2-5; 7 bases are a match to TRBD2. Trimming took 3 bases from V and 3 from J; bases not matched to a gene: 7. The length of the CDR3 is 14 residues. Germline CDR1 DFQATT, CDR2 SNEGSKA (reference sequence).

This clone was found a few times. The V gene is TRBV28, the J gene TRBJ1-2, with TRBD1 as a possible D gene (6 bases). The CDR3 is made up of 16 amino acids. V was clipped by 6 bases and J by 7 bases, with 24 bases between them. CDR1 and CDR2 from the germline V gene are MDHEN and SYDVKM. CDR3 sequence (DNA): TGTGCCAGCAGCAGTGCAGGGGTCGTAGGATGGTTTGGCTACACCTTC. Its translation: CASSSAGVVGWFGYTF.

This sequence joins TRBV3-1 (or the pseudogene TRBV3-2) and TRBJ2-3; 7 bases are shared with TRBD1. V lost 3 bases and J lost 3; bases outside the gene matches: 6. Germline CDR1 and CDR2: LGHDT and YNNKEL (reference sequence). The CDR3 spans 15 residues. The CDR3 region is CASSHWTGTTDTQYF. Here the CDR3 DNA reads TGTGCCAGCAGCCATTGGACAGGAACTACAGATACGCAGTATTTT.